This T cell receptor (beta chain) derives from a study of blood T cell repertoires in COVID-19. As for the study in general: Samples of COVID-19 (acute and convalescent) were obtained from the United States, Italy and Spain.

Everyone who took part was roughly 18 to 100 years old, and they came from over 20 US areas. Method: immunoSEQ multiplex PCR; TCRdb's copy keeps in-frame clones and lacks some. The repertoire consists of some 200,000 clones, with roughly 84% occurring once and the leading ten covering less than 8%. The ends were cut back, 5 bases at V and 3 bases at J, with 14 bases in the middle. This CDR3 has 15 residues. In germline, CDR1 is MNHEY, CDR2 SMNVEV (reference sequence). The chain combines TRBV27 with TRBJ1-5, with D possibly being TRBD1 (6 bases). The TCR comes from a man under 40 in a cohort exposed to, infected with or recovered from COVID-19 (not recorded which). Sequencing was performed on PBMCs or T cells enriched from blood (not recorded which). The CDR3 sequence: CASSITQGPNQPQHF. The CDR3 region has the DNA TGTGCCAGCAGTATAACACAGGGTCCCAATCAGCCCCAGCATTTT.